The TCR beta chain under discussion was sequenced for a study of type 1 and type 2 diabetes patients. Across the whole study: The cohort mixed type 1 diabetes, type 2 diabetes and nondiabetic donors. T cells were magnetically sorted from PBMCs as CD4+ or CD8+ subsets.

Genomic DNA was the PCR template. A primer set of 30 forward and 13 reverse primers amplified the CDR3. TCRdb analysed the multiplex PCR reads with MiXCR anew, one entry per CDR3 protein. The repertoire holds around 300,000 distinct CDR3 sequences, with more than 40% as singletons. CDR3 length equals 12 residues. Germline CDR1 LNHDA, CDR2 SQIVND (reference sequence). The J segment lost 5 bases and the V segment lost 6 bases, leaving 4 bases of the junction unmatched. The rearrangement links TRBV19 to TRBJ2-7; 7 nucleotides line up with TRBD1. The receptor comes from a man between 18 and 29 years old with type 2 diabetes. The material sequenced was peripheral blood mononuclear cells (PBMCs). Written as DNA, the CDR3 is TGTGCCAGTAGGTCAGGGGGTAACGAGCAGTACTTC. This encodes CASRSGGNEQYF.